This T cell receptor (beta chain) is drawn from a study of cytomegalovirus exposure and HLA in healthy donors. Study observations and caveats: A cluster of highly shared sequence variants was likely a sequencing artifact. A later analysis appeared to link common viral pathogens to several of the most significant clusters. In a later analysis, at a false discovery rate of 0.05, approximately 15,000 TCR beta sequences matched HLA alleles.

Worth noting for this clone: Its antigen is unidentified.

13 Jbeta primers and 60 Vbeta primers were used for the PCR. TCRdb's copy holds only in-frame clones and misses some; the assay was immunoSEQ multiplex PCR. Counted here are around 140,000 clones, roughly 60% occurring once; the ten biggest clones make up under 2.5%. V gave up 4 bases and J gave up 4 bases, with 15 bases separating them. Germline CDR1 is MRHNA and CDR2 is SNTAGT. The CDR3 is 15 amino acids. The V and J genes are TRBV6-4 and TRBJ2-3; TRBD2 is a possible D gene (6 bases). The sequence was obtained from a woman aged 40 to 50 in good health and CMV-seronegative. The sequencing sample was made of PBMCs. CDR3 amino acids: CASSGAVGGADTQYF. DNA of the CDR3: TGTGCCAGCAGTGGTGCCGTCGGGGGAGCAGATACGCAGTATTTT.